Given below is one T cell receptor (beta chain) in context. The target of this receptor is not known. Base qualities are not recorded, but no much larger clone differs from it by a single base. Inclusive of the bounding cysteine and phenylalanine, the CDR3 is 16 residues long. The sequence is cut down to CDR3 DNA, 48 bases in frame from base 1. CDR1 and CDR2 were assigned from the germline V gene as MDHEN and SYDVKM. Clipping removes 5 bases from V and 4 bases from J, with 12 as the unmatched junction base count. These data are taken from a study of spatial heterogeneity in lung cancer (dated by TCRdb to between 2017 and 2020). For context, the study as a whole: Beta-chain transcripts were consistently detected in greater numbers than alpha-chain transcripts, which likely reflected higher beta-chain transcript abundance. The study linked features of the TCR repertoire to counts of nonsynonymous mutations, which were determined by whole-exome sequencing of tumor tissue. In the raw uncorrected reads, each unique combination of TCR and UMI appeared more than ten times on average. In non-small cell lung cancer, the study made a quantitative comparison of TCR alpha and beta repertoires among multiple tumor regions, matched nontumor lung and blood. Both alpha and beta chains were TCR-sequenced in samples taken at surgery, namely 220 tumor regions, more than 62 matched nontumor lung samples and just over 55 PBMC samples.

Results and caveats for the whole study, not just this receptor: Ubiquitous expanded tumor TCRs were detected in blood more often at tumor resection than at routine follow-up. Confirming at a functional level the hypothesis that regional TCRs recognize regional mutations was considered to require additional single-cell paired TCR alpha and beta sequencing.

Sample time point, as interpreted from the label and publication: sample taken at primary tumor resection. For TCR sequencing, whole RNA was extracted from tumor and nontumor lung tissue, or from cryopreserved PBMC samples, and no cell sorting was done. Donors were some 67 patients with early-stage, untreated non-small cell lung cancer from the lung TRACERx cohort. Only patients with enough RNA available from two or more tumor regions were chosen for TCR sequencing. The receptor library was made with 5' RACE. TCRdb names NextSeq 500 as the instrument used. The TCR library protocol attached a unique molecular identifier to each TCR cDNA molecule to allow correction of PCR and sequencing errors. Processing in the source paper ran as follows. TCR identification, UMI-based error correction and CDR3 extraction were performed with Decombinator tools. Expanded TCRs were defined as those above a frequency of 2 per 1,000, corresponding to the top 1% of the tumor frequency distribution. Renyi diversity was computed with the R vegan package after each repertoire had been subsampled 100 times to 5,000 TCRs. CDR3 similarity networks were built from amino acid triplet string-kernel similarity, with CDR3s being connected when pairwise similarity was above 0.82. The raw public reads went through TCRdb reprocessing: fastp at Q25, MiXCR clone calling, in-frame beta chains kept. Each record represents a unique CDR3 protein, reported with the most common genes and DNA among its rows. TCRdb, rather than the study authors, made the V and J calls. The sample table lists approximately 13,000 distinct CDR3 sequences, around 15% of them with a count of one. The ten largest account for around two fifths of the sample.

The sample consisted of PBMCs, taken at surgery. This sequence was found in a male donor with early-stage non-small cell lung cancer. The chain is made from TRBV28 and TRBJ2-7; 9 middle bases align to TRBD1. DNA sequence: TGTGCCAGCAGTCCCCCCACAGGGGGCGCCGGTTACGAGCAGTACTTC. Translated, it gives CASSPPTGGAGYEQYF.